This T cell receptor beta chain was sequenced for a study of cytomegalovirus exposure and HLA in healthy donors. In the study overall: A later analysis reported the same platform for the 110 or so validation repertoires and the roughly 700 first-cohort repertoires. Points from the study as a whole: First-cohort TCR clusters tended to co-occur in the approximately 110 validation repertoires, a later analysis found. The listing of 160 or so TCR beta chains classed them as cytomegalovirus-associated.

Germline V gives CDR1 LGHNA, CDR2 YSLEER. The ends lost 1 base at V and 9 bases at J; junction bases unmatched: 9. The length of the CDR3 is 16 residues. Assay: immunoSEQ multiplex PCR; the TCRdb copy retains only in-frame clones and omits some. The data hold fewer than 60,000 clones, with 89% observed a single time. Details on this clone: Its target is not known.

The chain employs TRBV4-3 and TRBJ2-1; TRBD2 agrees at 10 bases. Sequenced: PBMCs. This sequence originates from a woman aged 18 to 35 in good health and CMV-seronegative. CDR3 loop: CASSQGGAGGPGEQFF. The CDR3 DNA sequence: TGCGCCAGCAGCCAAGGTGGAGCGGGAGGGCCTGGTGAGCAGTTCTTC.